This T cell receptor beta chain was identified during a study of early T cells in non-severe SARS-CoV-2 infection. This clonotype has a count of ten or more. The target antigen is unknown. Study-wide results and limits: VDJdb matches were skewed toward anti-spike CD8 T cell responses.

Attachment of unique molecular identifiers to individual cDNA molecules was performed. TCRdb reprocessed the 5' RACE reads with MiXCR, giving one entry per CDR3 protein. The sample holds about 100,000 distinct CDR3 sequences; roughly 13% are singletons and the top ten take around 2%. Sequenced input: whole blood. This TCR derives from an adult who was a healthcare worker with PCR-confirmed SARS-CoV-2 infection or an uninfected control (not recorded which).

CDR3 in DNA: TGTGCCAGCAGGTTATGGGGGGGCAGGGAGAGCTCCTACGAGCAGTACTTC. Translation gives CASRLWGGRESSYEQYF. This chain links TRBV6-5 with TRBJ2-7; a weak D match, TRBD2 (7 bases). CDR1 and CDR2 from the germline V gene are MNHEY and SVGAGI. This CDR3 spans 17 amino acids. The ends were cut back, 6 bases at V and 0 bases at J, with 21 bases in the middle.